This T cell receptor beta chain was identified in a study of glioma-infiltrating T cells after dendritic cell vaccination. About the research overall: Autologous tumor lysate-pulsed dendritic cell vaccination was given between about 2003 and 2012.

Some clones are missing from TCRdb's copy, which holds only in-frame ones; the method was immunoSEQ multiplex PCR. The sample comprises 65,000 to 80,000 clones, about 76% of which are singletons, and 7.9% rests with the top ten. Study-wide findings and caveats: Patients with more pretreatment TILs had longer time to progression and survival.

This clone was counted a few times. Its antigen is still unknown. CDR3 length: 16 residues. Germline V gene data show CDR1 as LNHDA and CDR2 as SQIVND (reference sequence). V lost 4 bases and J 3 bases, leaving 18 bases between the germline ends. This chain connects TRBV19 to TRBJ1-1; D perhaps matches TRBD1 (6 bases). This clonotype originated in a human donor with glioblastoma. This material consisted of blood, taken before dendritic cell vaccination. Written as DNA, the CDR3 is TGTGCCAGTAGTACCCCAACTACAGGGCTGGACACTGAAGCTTTCTTT. As protein: CASSTPTTGLDTEAFF.